This T cell receptor (beta chain) was identified in a study of cytomegalovirus exposure and HLA in healthy donors. Study-level results: TRBV6-2, TRBV6-3 and other indistinguishable V segments were excluded.

Vbeta (60) and Jbeta (13) primers were used in the PCR. Using immunoSEQ multiplex PCR, the repertoire was profiled, and TCRdb retains in-frame clones only, with some absent. This sample has roughly 180,000 clones; 75% occur once, and the top ten carry about 2.3%. In the case of this clone: Its target is unknown.

The germline CDR1 and CDR2 sequences are LGHNA and YNFKEQ. Trimming took off 0 bases at V and 8 bases at J, with 16 bases between the two ends. The CDR3 covers 15 residues. Sequencing input: PBMCs. The origin of this receptor is a female donor in good health and CMV-seronegative. The gene calls are TRBV4-2 and TRBJ1-2; weak D call: TRBD1 (6 bases). CDR3 nucleotide sequence: TGTGCCAGCAGCCAAGAGTATCACAGGGATGACGGCTACACCTTC. Translation gives CASSQEYHRDDGYTF.